The T cell receptor (beta chain) under discussion was sequenced for a study of blood T cell repertoires in COVID-19. Study-wide background: Whether acute or convalescent, the COVID-19 samples came from the United States, Italy and Spain.

The CDR3 loop spans 15 amino acids. CDR1 and CDR2 from the germline V gene are SGHTA and FQGNSA. Trimming cost V 1 base and J 5 bases, with 14 bases left between them. Per the original data handling: The assay estimated nucleated cells by amplifying reference gene primers. The repertoire was sequenced with immunoSEQ multiplex PCR; TCRdb's copy has only in-frame clones and lacks some. The V and J calls and the clone size are those of that table, but D and trimming were determined from the DNA. The table lists about 90,000 clones, around 87% of them singletons. Sequenced sample: peripheral blood. V is TRBV7-2 and J is TRBJ1-1; possibly TRBD1 for D (5 bases). The clonotype originates from a male donor with acute or convalescent COVID-19. In DNA form, the CDR3 reads TGTGCCAGCAGCTTAGGGGGCTTTAGACGAACTGAAGCTTTCTTT. Protein sequence: CASSLGGFRRTEAFF.